What follows describes a single TCR beta chain. The germline V and J ends were trimmed by 4 bases and 7 bases, with 16 bases remaining between them. CDR3 size: 15 residues. The germline V gene has CDR1 PRHDT and CDR2 FYEKMQ (reference sequence). This entry belongs to a study of blood T cell repertoires in COVID-19. Study as a whole: PBMCs, B-cell-depleted T cells, or T cells provided the cDNA or gDNA that made up the material.

Methods used by the authors: Reference gene primer amplification gave nucleated cell count estimates. The table came from immunoSEQ multiplex PCR; TCRdb's copy has only in-frame clones and leaves some out. That table supplies the V and J calls and clone size; D and trimming were determined from the DNA. This table holds some 330,000 clones, 75% to 90% found once. Cohort allocation depended upon clinical history that participants reported. The receptor's source is a woman between 50 and 59 years old who had recovered from COVID-19. The chain combines TRBV13 with TRBJ2-2, with D maybe TRBD2 (6 bases). Sequencing was done on a sample of PBMCs or T cells enriched from blood (not recorded which). This CDR3 is CASSSRLRGVGELFF. CDR3 nucleotides: TGTGCCAGCAGCTCGCGTCTTCGCGGGGTCGGGGAGCTGTTTTTT.